These 23 T cell receptor beta chains were all obtained from the same sample, sequenced in a study of shared clonotypes between healthy human individuals. Assay: immunoSEQ multiplex PCR; the TCRdb copy retains only in-frame clones and omits some. The sample yields millions of clones, 85% to 95% seen once. Sequencing was carried out using naive CD4+ T cells sorted from blood. Subset: CD45RA+ positively selected. Every receptor here comes from a young man in good health.

The chain employs TRBV7-9 and TRBJ2-3; D not resolved. The CDR3 extends over 11 amino acids. V lost 1 base to trimming and J lost 8 bases, with 4 bases between them. Germline V gives CDR1 SEHNR, CDR2 FQNEAQ (reference sequence). The CDR3 loop is CASSLEVTQYF. CDR3 in DNA: TGTGCCAGCAGCTTAGAAGTTACGCAGTATTTT.

Notes on this clone: Different DNA sequences within this sample yield the same CDR3. The V and J genes are TRBV5-4 and TRBJ2-7; D is perhaps TRBD2 (5 bases). Deletions cut 4 bases from V and 4 bases from J, with 12 bases between. The CDR3 has 13 amino acids. Germline CDR1 is SGHNT and CDR2 is YYREEE (reference sequence). CDR3 sequence: CASSLDGLYEQYF. CDR3 nucleotide sequence: TGTGCCAGCAGCCTGGACGGACTTTACGAGCAGTACTTC.

The chain couples TRBV28 to TRBJ1-5; possible D gene TRBD1, 6 bases. The CDR3 loop spans 15 amino acids. Trimming removed 6 bases from V and 1 base from J, with 13 bases in between. Germline V gene lookup returns CDR1 MDHEN and CDR2 SYDVKM. The CDR3 bases are TGTGCCAGCAGGGGGGGCGCGGGGAGCAATCAGCCCCAGCATTTT. Its protein product is CASRGGAGSNQPQHF.

This rearrangement joins TRBV5-1 to TRBJ1-1; TRBD1 aligns across 7 bases. The CDR3 length is 14 residues. V trimming: 4 bases; J trimming: 5 bases; junction bases outside the gene matches: 8. Germline V gene sequence: CDR1 SGHRS, CDR2 YFSETQ. This chain's CDR3 is CASSPTGRKTEAFF. The CDR3 bases are TGCGCCAGCAGCCCGACAGGGCGTAAAACTGAAGCTTTCTTT.

V is TRBV5-4 and J is TRBJ2-5; 9 nucleotides align to TRBD2. Germline loops: CDR1 SGHNT, CDR2 YYREEE (reference sequence). V lost 0 bases and J lost 4; bases outside the gene matches: 4. The CDR3 has 15 residues. The CDR3 DNA reads as TGTGCCAGCAGCTTGGAGGGTAGCGGGGGAGAGACCCAGTACTTC. Translated: CASSLEGSGGETQYF.

This chain links TRBV2 with TRBJ2-3; 8 bases are a match to TRBD2. V gave up 6 bases and J gave up 4 bases; unmatched junction bases: 9. The germline CDR1 and CDR2 sequences are SNHLY and FYNNEI. This CDR3 is 15 amino acids long. CDR3 nucleotide sequence: TGTGCCAGCAGGGGTCGGAGCGGGAGTGCAGATACGCAGTATTTT. Translation gives CASRGRSGSADTQYF.

The J gene is TRBJ2-7, the V gene TRBV7-2; 7 nucleotides agree with TRBD1. The junction had 6 bases not matched to a gene; V was cut back by 1 base and J by 0 bases. Looked up from germline, CDR1 is SGHTA and CDR2 is FQGNSA. The CDR3 sequence is 16 residues long. The CDR3, as DNA: TGTGCCAGCAGCTTAGTGGGAGCAGGGGGCTCCTACGAGCAGTACTTC. Amino acid sequence: CASSLVGAGGSYEQYF.

For this clone: Other DNA sequences from this sample encode an identical CDR3 as well. The chain combines TRBV7-2 with TRBJ2-2; 10 nucleotides line up with TRBD1. CDR1 and CDR2 (germline): SGHTA, FQGNSA. V lost 5 bases, J lost 2 bases, and 2 bases stayed unmatched. The CDR3 is made up of 15 amino acids. CDR3 nucleotide sequence: TGTGCCAGCAGCCGGACAGGGGGAAACACCGGGGAGCTGTTTTTT. It encodes CASSRTGGNTGELFF. The full variable domain, rest sourced from reference TRBV7-2 and TRBJ2-2, is GAGVSQSPSNKVTEKGKDVELRCDPISGHTALYWYRQSLGQGLEFLIYFQGNSAPDKSGLPSDRFSAERTGGSVSTLTIQRTQQEDSAVYLCASSRTGGNTGELFFGEGSRLTVL.

CDR3 sequence reads: CASSSRQAQGGYTF. DNA of the CDR3: TGTGCCAGTAGTTCCCGACAGGCCCAAGGCGGCTACACCTTC. The chain recombines TRBV19 with TRBJ1-2, with a possible D match to TRBD1 (6 bases). The length of the CDR3 is 14 residues. Germline values: CDR1 LNHDA, CDR2 SQIVND (reference sequence). The V gene lost 5 bases and the J gene lost 8 bases, with 18 bases spanning the gap.

V gene TRBV4-3 combines with J gene TRBJ2-2; D not certain. The CDR3 length is 15 residues. With 3 bases removed from V and 2 bases from J, the gap between germline ends came to 10 bases. Per germline, CDR1 LGHNA and CDR2 YSLEER. The CDR3 loop is CASSQNHLNTGELFF. The DNA for the CDR3 is TGCGCCAGCAGCCAGAACCACCTAAACACCGGGGAGCTGTTTTTT.

J is TRBJ2-1 and V is TRBV30, with D perhaps matching TRBD1 (6 bases). In germline, CDR1 is GTSNPN, CDR2 SVGIG (reference sequence). V dropped 3 bases and J dropped 6 bases, with 12 bases sitting between them. The CDR3 contains 13 residues. The CDR3 sequence is CAWSEQGFNEQFF. The CDR3 DNA reads TGTGCCTGGAGCGAACAGGGCTTCAATGAGCAGTTCTTC.

The gene calls are TRBV27 and TRBJ2-5; 9 bases match TRBD1. Germline CDR1 is MNHEY and CDR2 is SMNVEV (reference sequence). The CDR3 is 14 amino acids. Trimming cost V 5 bases and J 6 bases; bases outside gene matches: 7. The CDR3 loop reads CASSITGGAKTQYF. The CDR3 DNA is TGTGCCAGCAGTATAACAGGGGGCGCAAAGACCCAGTACTTC.

The chain employs TRBV30 and TRBJ1-2; D is perhaps TRBD1 (5 bases). Looked up from germline, CDR1 is GTSNPN and CDR2 is SVGIG (reference sequence). This CDR3 is built from 13 residues. Deletions cut 1 base from V and 3 bases from J, with 9 bases between. The CDR3 spells CAWSGGKDYGYTF. CDR3 nucleotide sequence: TGTGCCTGGAGTGGGGGGAAGGACTATGGCTACACCTTC.

This chain links TRBV4-2 with TRBJ1-4; the D gene is possibly TRBD1 (6 bases). In germline, CDR1 is LGHNA, CDR2 YNFKEQ. V lost 1 base to trimming and J lost 0 bases, with 21 bases between them. The CDR3 is 20 residues long. Here the CDR3 DNA reads TGTGCCAGCAGCCAAGGGTTGGGCAGGGGAAAGCTTACAACTAATGAAAAACTGTTTTTT. This gives the protein CASSQGLGRGKLTTNEKLFF.

V and J are TRBV7-2 and TRBJ2-1; 7 nucleotides line up with TRBD1. In germline, CDR1 is SGHTA, CDR2 FQGNSA. The CDR3 is 15 residues long. V shed 5 bases and J 1 base; nucleotides not matched to a gene: 5. The CDR3 bases are TGTGCCAGCAGCGCCCGACAGGGATCCTACAATGAGCAGTTCTTC. The encoded protein is CASSARQGSYNEQFF.

Note on this clone: This sample also contains other DNA sequences that code for the same CDR3. The chain recombines TRBV5-1 with TRBJ1-3, with no clear D. The CDR3 has 15 amino acids. Germline V gene sequence: CDR1 SGHRS, CDR2 YFSETQ. Deletions cut 0 bases from V and 0 bases from J, with 7 bases between. The CDR3 DNA sequence: TGCGCCAGCAGCTTGGGGGCAAGCTCTGGAAACACCATATATTTT. Protein sequence: CASSLGASSGNTIYF.

This chain links TRBV30 with TRBJ1-5; D remains unclear. The CDR3 is 15 amino acids. Germline lookup yields CDR1 GTSNPN and CDR2 SVGIG (reference sequence). Trimming removed 0 bases from V and 3 bases from J, with 12 bases in between. CDR3 coding DNA: TGTGCCTGGAGTGTCAATGGGCACGACAATCAGCCCCAGCATTTT. It specifies CAWSVNGHDNQPQHF.

Points on this clone: Other nucleotide sequences in the sample specify the same CDR3. This chain connects TRBV18 to TRBJ2-2; D is unclear. V shed 2 bases and J shed 5 bases, with 6 bases lying between them. CDR1 is KGHSH, CDR2 LQKENI, per germline. The CDR3 sequence is 13 residues long. CDR3 coding DNA: TGTGCCAGCTCACCAAAGAATACCGGGGAGCTGTTTTTT. Translated, it gives CASSPKNTGELFF.

The chain joins TRBV5-1 to TRBJ1-1, with a weak D call TRBD1 (5 bases). Germline CDR1 reads SGHRS; CDR2 reads YFSETQ. Trimming removed 6 bases at V and 1 base at J, with 10 bases between. The CDR3 loop spans 13 amino acids. The CDR3 nucleotides are TGCGCCAGCAATATAGACAGGAACACTGAAGCTTTCTTT. This codes for CASNIDRNTEAFF.

The V call is TRBV15, the J call TRBJ2-4; maybe TRBD1 (5 bases). V was pared by 1 base and J by 8 bases, with 12 bases between. The CDR3 contains 14 residues. Germline-derived CDR1 and CDR2 are LNHNV and YYDKDF (reference sequence). The CDR3 loop is CATSRGQQVDIQYF. For the CDR3, the DNA is TGTGCCACCAGCAGAGGACAGCAAGTAGACATTCAGTACTTC. The variable domain in full, completed from reference TRBV15 and TRBJ2-4, reads DAMVIQNPRYQVTQFGKPVTLSCSQTLNHNVMYWYQQKSSQAPKLLFHYYDKDFNNEADTPDNFQSRRPNTSFCFLDIRSPGLGDTAMYLCATSRGQQVDIQYFGAGTRLSVL.

Comment on this clone: Germline and junction disagree at one end, which may indicate a read error. The chain carries TRBV10-3 and TRBJ2-1, with TRBD1 matching over 9 bases. CDR3 size: 15 residues. Germline CDR1 and CDR2: ENHRY and SYGVKD. CDR3 residues: CAISETGTGYTEQFF. The DNA of the CDR3 is TGTGCCATCAGTGAGACCGGGACAGGGTACACTGAGCAGTTCTTC.

This clone showed up just once. The V and J genes are TRBV6-5 and TRBJ2-7, with 7 bases lining up with TRBD1. V shed 2 bases and J 1 base; nucleotides not matched to a gene: 2. Germline values: CDR1 MNHEY, CDR2 SVGAGI. The length of the CDR3 is 14 residues. CDR3 loop: CASSYTTGSYEQYF. CDR3 DNA: TGTGCCAGCAGTTACACGACAGGGTCCTACGAGCAGTACTTC.

This clone was found once. The chain carries TRBV7-2 and TRBJ2-1; 7 bases are a match to TRBD1. Germline V gene data show CDR1 as SGHTA and CDR2 as FQGNSA. Trimming took 3 bases from V and 0 from J; bases not matched to a gene: 2. The CDR3 runs 15 residues. The chain's CDR3 is CASSFRDSSYNEQFF. The CDR3, as DNA: TGTGCCAGCAGCTTCCGGGACAGCTCCTACAATGAGCAGTTCTTC.